This is a list of T cell receptor beta chains from one sample in a study of shared clonotypes between healthy human individuals. Clones were sequenced by immunoSEQ multiplex PCR, and TCRdb holds only the in-frame ones, with some missing. The sample shows just over 2,000,000 clones, over 85% of them seen only once. The sample taken for sequencing was naive CD8+ T cells sorted from blood. The receptors stem from a man younger than 35 in good health. Each CDR3 is given with its conserved first and last residue. D genes are given only for firm matches. Clone size is shown for a subset of rows, as once, few, many or a class of expanded clone.

TRBV5-1	.	.	TRBJ2-7	TGCGCCAGCAGCTCTCGCTCCTACGAGCAGTACTTC	CASSSRSYEQYF
TRBV29-1	many	.	TRBJ2-2	TGCAGCGCCCTGACTGGGAACACCGGGGAGCTGTTTTTT	CSALTGNTGELFF
TRBV28	.	.	TRBJ2-5	TGTGCCAGCAGTTCGGCTCTTTGGGCTTTGGACCAGTACTTC	CASSSALWALDQYF
TRBV27	.	.	TRBJ2-7	TGTGCCAGCAGTTCCCAGGGTTCCTACGAGCAGTACTTC	CASSSQGSYEQYF
TRBV6-5	.	.	TRBJ2-2	TGTGCCAGCAGTTATGGCACCCCCGGGGAGCTGTTTTTT	CASSYGTPGELFF
TRBV2	.	TRBD2	TRBJ2-3	TGTGCCAGCACCCAAACGATGATAGCGGGAGGGTTTGATACGCAGTATTTT	CASTQTMIAGGFDTQYF
TRBV19	.	TRBD2	TRBJ2-2	TGTGCCAGTTTGGGGGAGGGCCCCACCGGGGAGCTGTTTTTT	CASLGEGPTGELFF
TRBV9	.	.	TRBJ2-7	TGTGCCAGCAGCGCCGGACTGGATTACGAGCAGTACTTC	CASSAGLDYEQYF
TRBV6-1	.	.	TRBJ1-1	TGTGCCAGCAGTGAAGCTTGGGGGCTTAGCACTGAAGCTTTCTTT	CASSEAWGLSTEAFF
TRBV27	few	.	TRBJ1-6	TGTGCCAGCAGTTTAGAGGGGTTTATCGGTAATTCACCCCTCCACTTT	CASSLEGFIGNSPLHF
TRBV10-3	.	.	TRBJ2-1	TGTGCCATCAGCTGGGACTTGCCCCTCTACAATGAGCAGTTCTTC	CAISWDLPLYNEQFF
TRBV30	.	TRBD2	TRBJ2-1	TGTGCCTGGACCGTAGGTGCTAGCGGGAACGGTGAGCAGTTCTTC	CAWTVGASGNGEQFF